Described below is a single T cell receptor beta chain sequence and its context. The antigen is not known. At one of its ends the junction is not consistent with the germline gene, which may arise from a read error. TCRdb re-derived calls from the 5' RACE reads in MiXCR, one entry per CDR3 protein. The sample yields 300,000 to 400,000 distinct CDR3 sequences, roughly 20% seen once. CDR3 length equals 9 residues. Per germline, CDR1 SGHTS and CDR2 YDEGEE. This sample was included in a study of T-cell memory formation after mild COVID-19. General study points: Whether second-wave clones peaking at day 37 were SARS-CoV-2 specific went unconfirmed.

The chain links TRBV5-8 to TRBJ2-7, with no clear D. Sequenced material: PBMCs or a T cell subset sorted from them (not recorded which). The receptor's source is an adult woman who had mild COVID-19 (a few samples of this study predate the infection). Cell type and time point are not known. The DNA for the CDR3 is TGTGCCAGCAGCACACACCAACCATTC. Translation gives CASSTHQPF.